This T cell receptor (beta chain) was documented in a study of identical twins. The study's findings and limits: Within cord blood, abundant beta clonotypes carried fewer insertions, but memory repertoires showed no such trend.

The germline gives CDR1 PRHDT, CDR2 FYEKMQ (reference sequence). V was trimmed by 3 bases and J by 3 bases, leaving 18 bases between them. The CDR3 is 16 residues long. This clonotype was counted between two and nine times. What it binds is unknown. Each CDR3 protein gets one entry after TCRdb re-called the 5' RACE reads with MiXCR. The sample shows 1.5 million to 2 million distinct CDR3 sequences, roughly 35% of them seen only once. Each donor was a healthy Caucasian. Source material: cord blood. This sequence joins TRBV13 and TRBJ2-7, with D possibly matching TRBD1 (5 bases). The TCR was taken from a newborn girl in good health. CDR3 residues: CASSFFPGAGNYEQYF. CDR3 sequence (DNA): TGTGCCAGCAGCTTCTTTCCTGGGGCAGGGAACTACGAGCAGTACTTC.